Listed below are T cell receptor beta chains from one sample, sequenced in a study of cytotoxic CD8 clonotypes in ibrutinib-treated CLL. Data came from immunoSEQ multiplex PCR; TCRdb stores just in-frame clones and leaves some out. Found here are around 160,000 clones, over 75% of them singletons; the top ten hold over 2.5%. This specimen was PBMCs, taken at disease progression, from a patient treated with ibrutinib. These receptors originate from a human donor with chronic lymphocytic leukemia. The CDR3 runs from the conserved cysteine through the conserved F or W. D genes are given only for firm matches. Some rows have no size entry. The others give once, few or many, or a class for an expanded clone.

clone size	V gene	D gene	J gene	CDR3 protein	CDR3 DNA
once	TRBV27	.	TRBJ2-7	CASSSPGISYEQYF	TGTGCCAGCAGTTCCCCCGGGATTTCCTACGAGCAGTACTTC
.	TRBV27	.	TRBJ2-7	CASSLGSEQYF	TGTGCCAGCAGTTTAGGTTCTGAGCAGTACTTC
.	TRBV29-1	.	TRBJ1-2	CSVASNGYTF	TGCAGCGTTGCGAGTAACGGCTACACCTTC
.	TRBV14	TRBD1	TRBJ2-1	CASGDSDYNEQFF	TGTGCCAGCGGGGACAGCGACTACAATGAGCAGTTCTTC
.	TRBV7-9	.	TRBJ1-1	CASSSGQLNTEAFF	TGTGCCAGCAGCTCCGGACAGCTGAACACTGAAGCTTTCTTT
.	TRBV30	.	TRBJ2-7	CAWSVGGISYEQYF	TGTGCCTGGAGTGTTGGGGGAATCTCCTACGAGCAGTACTTC
.	TRBV5-1	TRBD2	TRBJ2-6	CASSLSPSGPKVLTF	TGCGCCAGCAGCTTGTCGCCTAGCGGGCCAAAGGTCCTGACTTTC
once	TRBV14	.	TRBJ1-1	CASSQLDSWNTEAFF	TGTGCCAGCAGCCAACTGGACAGTTGGAACACTGAAGCTTTCTTT
.	TRBV4-1	.	TRBJ2-7	CASSQGGKGQNYEQYF	TGCGCCAGCAGCCAAGGGGGTAAAGGACAGAACTACGAGCAGTACTTC
.	TRBV5-6	.	TRBJ2-3	CASSLWETADTQYF	TGTGCCAGCAGCTTGTGGGAGACGGCAGATACGCAGTATTTT
few	TRBV7-6	.	TRBJ2-1	CASSLGTSIGNEQFF	TGTGCCAGCAGCTTAGGCACTAGTATTGGCAATGAGCAGTTCTTC
.	TRBV27	TRBD2	TRBJ2-1	CASSLAAGGLYEQFF	TGTGCCAGCAGTTTAGCAGCGGGAGGGCTTTATGAGCAGTTCTTC
.	TRBV19	.	TRBJ1-2	CASSRGNTGSSGYTF	TGTGCCAGTAGTAGGGGCAATACAGGGTCGAGTGGCTACACCTTC
.	TRBV11-1	.	TRBJ2-3	CASSSYGDTQYF	TGTGCCAGCAGCTCCTATGGAGATACGCAGTATTTT
few	TRBV7-3	.	TRBJ1-4	CASSLGLTANEKLFF	TGTGCCAGCAGCTTAGGCCTTACGGCTAATGAAAAACTGTTTTTT
.	TRBV28	.	TRBJ2-7	CASSGGALYEQYF	TGTGCCAGCAGTGGGGGGGCTCTCTACGAGCAGTACTTC
once	TRBV5-1	TRBD2	TRBJ2-1	CASSRLAGDENEQFF	TGCGCCAGCAGCCGGCTAGCGGGAGATGAAAATGAGCAGTTCTTC
.	TRBV5-1	.	TRBJ2-1	CASSPEGAGEGLGEQFF	TGCGCCAGCAGCCCCGAGGGGGCGGGAGAAGGGTTAGGTGAGCAGTTCTTC
.	TRBV4-1	.	TRBJ1-1	CASSQSDSRFDEAFF	TGCGCCAGCAGCCAATCAGACAGCCGGTTTGATGAAGCTTTCTTT
.	TRBV2	.	TRBJ1-2	CASLEVPRGVYGYTF	TGTGCCAGTCTTGAGGTACCCAGGGGCGTCTATGGCTACACCTTC
once	TRBV5-1	.	TRBJ2-7	CASSLDRLTSYEQYF	TGCGCCAGCAGCTTGGACAGGTTGACTTCCTACGAGCAGTACTTC
.	TRBV6-1	.	TRBJ1-2	CASRVDTDYGYTF	TGTGCCAGCAGGGTGGACACGGACTATGGCTACACCTTC
.	TRBV7-2	.	TRBJ1-5	CASSYKGSIHSNQPQHF	TGTGCCAGCAGTTACAAAGGGAGTATTCATAGCAATCAGCCCCAGCATTTT
few	TRBV6-6	TRBD1	TRBJ1-4	CASSYSGQGTNEKLFF	TGTGCCAGCAGTTACTCGGGACAGGGCACTAATGAAAAACTGTTTTTT
.	TRBV11-3	TRBD2	TRBJ2-1	CASSSNGRAYNEQFF	TGTGCCAGCAGCTCAAATGGGAGGGCCTACAATGAGCAGTTCTTC
.	TRBV4-1	TRBD2	TRBJ2-7	CASSQDREREFNEQYF	TGCGCCAGCAGCCAAGATCGGGAGCGGGAGTTCAACGAGCAGTACTTC
.	TRBV18	TRBD1	TRBJ1-2	CASSTETGYGYTF	TGTGCCAGCTCAACCGAGACAGGGTATGGCTACACCTTC
.	TRBV7-3	TRBD1	TRBJ2-7	CASSLGQGAYEQYF	TGTGCCAGCAGCTTAGGGCAGGGGGCCTACGAGCAGTACTTC
.	TRBV19	.	TRBJ1-5	CASTPGGNQPQHF	TGTGCCAGTACCCCTGGGGGCAATCAGCCCCAGCATTTT
.	TRBV5-6	TRBD1	TRBJ2-7	CASSRRTGGFEQYF	TGTGCCAGCAGCCGACGGACAGGGGGGTTCGAGCAGTACTTC
once	TRBV14	TRBD1	TRBJ2-7	CASSQEGQAYEQYF	TGTGCCAGCAGCCAAGAAGGACAGGCCTACGAGCAGTACTTC
.	TRBV28	TRBD1	TRBJ1-5	CASSTGGTVNQPQHF	TGTGCCAGCAGCACGGGGGGGACAGTGAATCAGCCCCAGCATTTT
.	TRBV7-2	.	TRBJ1-1	CASSLGGPKTEAFF	TGTGCCAGCAGCTTAGGGGGTCCGAAGACTGAAGCTTTCTTT
.	TRBV28	TRBD2	TRBJ2-7	CASSLSAGGSYEQYF	TGTGCCAGCAGTTTATCCGCGGGAGGTTCGTACGAGCAGTACTTC
.	TRBV28	.	TRBJ1-1	CASTAGGYTEAFF	TGTGCCAGCACGGCGGGTGGATACACTGAAGCTTTCTTT
.	TRBV2	TRBD2	TRBJ2-1	CASRDRTSVYNEQFF	TGTGCCAGCAGAGACCGGACTAGCGTGTACAATGAGCAGTTCTTC
.	TRBV6-1	.	TRBJ1-1	CASSLGGRTEAFF	TGTGCCAGCAGTTTGGGGGGGAGGACTGAAGCTTTCTTT
.	TRBV6-1	.	TRBJ1-1	CASTKGHQGREAFF	TGTGCCAGCACCAAGGGGCACCAGGGCAGGGAAGCTTTCTTT
.	TRBV12-5	TRBD1	TRBJ2-7	CASGLVQGVYEQYF	TGTGCTAGTGGTTTGGTACAGGGGGTGTACGAGCAGTACTTC
.	TRBV30	.	TRBJ1-5	CAWSVNRQAGNQPQHF	TGTGCCTGGAGTGTAAACCGACAGGCGGGTAATCAGCCCCAGCATTTT
.	TRBV7-6	TRBD2	TRBJ2-5	CASSFGSGTGFETQYF	TGTGCCAGCAGCTTCGGGAGCGGGACGGGCTTCGAGACCCAGTACTTC
.	TRBV11-2	.	TRBJ2-7	CASSLENTVGEQYF	TGTGCCAGCAGCTTAGAAAACACAGTCGGCGAGCAGTACTTC
.	TRBV18	TRBD1	TRBJ1-1	CASSPVPGQGAGTEAFF	TGTGCCAGCTCACCCGTCCCGGGACAGGGGGCCGGCACTGAAGCTTTCTTT
.	TRBV6-5	TRBD1	TRBJ1-2	CASSRQGANYGYTF	TGTGCCAGCAGCCGACAGGGTGCTAACTATGGCTACACCTTC
.	TRBV25-1	.	TRBJ2-1	CASSDEVGGNYNEQFF	TGTGCCAGCAGTGATGAGGTGGGTGGAAACTACAATGAGCAGTTCTTC
.	TRBV14	TRBD2	TRBJ2-3	CASSRIAGGTDTQYF	TGTGCCAGCAGCCGCATAGCGGGGGGGACAGATACGCAGTATTTT
once	TRBV29-1	.	TRBJ2-7	CSVVYSQGGPLYEQYF	TGCAGCGTTGTTTACTCGCAGGGGGGCCCACTCTACGAGCAGTACTTC
.	TRBV10-3	.	TRBJ2-7	CAITMTATSYEQYF	TGTGCCATCACCATGACAGCGACCTCCTACGAGCAGTACTTC
.	TRBV2	TRBD2	TRBJ2-1	CASRVGLAGEKSYNEQFF	TGTGCCAGCAGGGTCGGACTAGCGGGAGAGAAATCCTACAATGAGCAGTTCTTC
.	TRBV5-6	.	TRBJ2-7	CASSRDFWVYEQYF	TGTGCCAGCAGCCGGGACTTCTGGGTCTACGAGCAGTACTTC
.	TRBV27	.	TRBJ1-2	CASTPAGMDNYGYTF	TGTGCCAGCACACCCGCCGGAATGGATAACTATGGCTACACCTTC
.	TRBV5-4	TRBD2	TRBJ2-1	CAIPLAGGPKFF	TGTGCCATCCCTCTAGCGGGAGGGCCTAAGTTCTTC
.	TRBV11-3	.	TRBJ2-1	CASSWTERWPRDEQFF	TGTGCCAGCAGCTGGACCGAGCGTTGGCCCAGGGATGAGCAGTTCTTC
.	TRBV5-1	TRBD1	TRBJ1-2	CASSLGTGVIPNYGYTF	TGCGCCAGCAGCTTGGGGACAGGGGTAATCCCTAACTATGGCTACACCTTC